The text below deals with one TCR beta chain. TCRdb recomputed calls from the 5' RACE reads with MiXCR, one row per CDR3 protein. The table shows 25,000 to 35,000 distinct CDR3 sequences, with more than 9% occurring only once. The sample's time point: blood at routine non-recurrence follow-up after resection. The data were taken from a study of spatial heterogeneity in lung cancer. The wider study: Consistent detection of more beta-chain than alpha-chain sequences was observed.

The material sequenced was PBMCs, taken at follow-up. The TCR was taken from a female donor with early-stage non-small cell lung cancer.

The DNA of the CDR3 is TGTGCCAGCAGCTCTAGCGGGGGGGTCGCAGATACGCAGTATTTT. Translation: CASSSSGGVADTQYF. The chain uses TRBV7-2 and TRBJ2-3; 12 nucleotides align to TRBD2. V was clipped by 4 bases and J by 4 bases; unmatched bases: 3. Germline lookup yields CDR1 SGHTA and CDR2 FQGNSA. This CDR3 has 15 residues.